Listed below are T cell receptor beta chains from one sample, sequenced in a study of siplizumab effects on memory and regulatory T cells. Libraries were prepared by immunoSEQ multiplex PCR; TCRdb keeps only in-frame clonotypes and omits some of them. This sample has under 110,000 clones, with around 90% found just once. The sample was non-Treg CD4+ T cells sorted from blood. Source of these receptors: a human donor in good health. Both conserved end residues are part of each CDR3. D genes are given only for firm matches. Clone size, where shown, is once, few, many, or a class for clones that have expanded.

TRBV28	NA	TRBD1	TRBJ1-2	15	TGTGCCAGCAGTTTGGCCACACAGGGGGTCTATGGCTACACCTTC	CASSLATQGVYGYTF
TRBV7-6	once	NA	TRBJ2-1	13	TGTGCCAGCAGCCCTTCAACCGAGAATGAGCAGTTCTTC	CASSPSTENEQFF
TRBV30	NA	NA	TRBJ2-5	14	TGTGCCTGGAGTGTTCGGCGGACCCAAGAGACCCAGTACTTC	CAWSVRRTQETQYF
TRBV5-1	once	TRBD1	TRBJ2-5	17	TGCGCCAGCAGCGCACAACCCAGACAGGGGGCCGGCGAGACCCAGTACTTC	CASSAQPRQGAGETQYF
TRBV6-5	once	NA	TRBJ2-1	13	TGTGCCAGCAGCCGGACAGAAGGCAATGAGCAGTTCTTC	CASSRTEGNEQFF
TRBV7-9	NA	TRBD1	TRBJ2-7	14	TGTGCCAGCAGCTTCGAGGACAGGGTCTACGAGCAGTACTTC	CASSFEDRVYEQYF
TRBV28	NA	NA	TRBJ2-7	14	TGTGCCAGCAGTTTATGGGGACCAACCTACGAGCAGTACTTC	CASSLWGPTYEQYF
TRBV5-6	NA	NA	TRBJ2-2	18	TGTGCCAGCAGCTTGCTCTTTCTAGGGGCCCCGAACACCGGGGAGCTGTTTTTT	CASSLLFLGAPNTGELFF
TRBV4-2	NA	TRBD2	TRBJ2-3	16	TGTGCCAGCAGCCAGGGACTAGCGGGAAGCACAGATACGCAGTATTTT	CASSQGLAGSTDTQYF
TRBV11-3	NA	NA	TRBJ1-1	14	TGTGCCAGCAGCTTCGGGACTGGGAACACTGAAGCTTTCTTT	CASSFGTGNTEAFF
TRBV2	NA	TRBD2	TRBJ2-3	16	TGTGCCAGCAGTGAACTTGGGGGAGGGCCAGCAGATACGCAGTATTTT	CASSELGGGPADTQYF
TRBV7-3	NA	TRBD1	TRBJ1-2	13	TGTGCCAGCAGTCGGGACAGGGGCGATGGCTACACCTTC	CASSRDRGDGYTF
TRBV10-3	NA	NA	TRBJ2-1	14	TGTGCCATCAGTGAGATTGCAGGGAGCAATGAGCAGTTCTTC	CAISEIAGSNEQFF
TRBV5-6	NA	NA	TRBJ1-4	16	TGTGCCAGCAGCTTGTGCCTCACAGCTCTTAATGAAAAACTGTTTTTT	CASSLCLTALNEKLFF
TRBV4-1	NA	NA	TRBJ1-2	19	TGCGCCAGCAGCCCGACGATCTGGGGAAGGCGGGAGGCTAACTATGGCCACACCTTC	CASSPTIWGRREANYGHTF
TRBV11-2	NA	TRBD1	TRBJ1-5	18	TGTGCCAGCAGCTTGGGGACAGGGTTCGTTAATAGCAATCAGCCCCAGCATTTT	CASSLGTGFVNSNQPQHF
TRBV19	NA	NA	TRBJ1-1	16	TGTGCCAGTAGAGGTTCGGCGGGGGGAGGAAAAACTGAAGCTTTCTTT	CASRGSAGGGKTEAFF
TRBV5-4	NA	TRBD1	TRBJ2-7	15	TGTGCCAGCAGCTCGAGACAGGGCGGCTCCTACGAGCAGTACTTC	CASSSRQGGSYEQYF
TRBV19	NA	NA	TRBJ1-2	13	TGTGCCAGTAGTCGGACAGAGCCCTATGGCTACACCTTC	CASSRTEPYGYTF
TRBV19	NA	TRBD1	TRBJ2-3	15	TGTGCCACCAGGGGTACAGGGGGCGTCTCAGATACGCAGTATTTT	CATRGTGGVSDTQYF
TRBV21-1	NA	NA	TRBJ2-7	14	TGTGCCAGCAGCCGCGCGACAGGGGCCTACGAGCAGTACTTC	CASSRATGAYEQYF
TRBV25-1	NA	NA	TRBJ2-5	18	TGTGCCAGCAGTGTGGGGGGAACAGGGTTGGGATACCAAGAGACCCAGTACTTC	CASSVGGTGLGYQETQYF
TRBV5-1	NA	NA	TRBJ2-1	14	TGCGCCAGCAGCTTGGGCTCTAACGGGGGTGAGCAGTTCTTC	CASSLGSNGGEQFF
TRBV14	NA	NA	TRBJ2-5	14	TGTGCCAGCAGCCAAGAACCAGCGACAAAGACCCAGTACTTC	CASSQEPATKTQYF
TRBV19	NA	TRBD2	TRBJ2-1	16	TGTGCCAGTAGTATTGGAGCGGGATACGCCTACAATGAGCAGTTCTTC	CASSIGAGYAYNEQFF
TRBV6-5	NA	NA	TRBJ1-2	13	TGTGCCAGCAGTTACTCTCGGGGGCTTGGCTACACCTTC	CASSYSRGLGYTF
TRBV7-9	NA	NA	TRBJ1-6	12	TGTGCCAGCAGCTCCGGGTATTCACCCCTCCACTTT	CASSSGYSPLHF
TRBV5-5	once	TRBD2	TRBJ2-1	16	TGTGCCAGCACCCTGGGACTAGCGGACGGATACAATGAGCAGTTCTTC	CASTLGLADGYNEQFF
TRBV6-1	NA	NA	TRBJ1-3	15	TGTGCCAGTACTGTGCAGCCTTTCTCTGGAAACACCATATATTTT	CASTVQPFSGNTIYF
TRBV5-1	once	TRBD1	TRBJ2-7	14	TGCGCCAGCAGCAAGGACAGGGTCGGGGACGAGCAGTACTTC	CASSKDRVGDEQYF
TRBV6-5	NA	NA	TRBJ1-2	11	TGTGCCAGCAGGAGGGCGTATGGCTACACCTTC	CASRRAYGYTF
TRBV7-8	NA	NA	TRBJ2-1	15	TGTGCCAGCAGTCTAGGTTTCAACCGCGGCAATGAGCAGTTCTTC	CASSLGFNRGNEQFF
TRBV2	NA	TRBD2	TRBJ2-2	19	TGTGCCAGCAGTGAATTAGGGCTAGCGGGAGTGGCGGGCACCGGGGAGCTGTTTTTT	CASSELGLAGVAGTGELFF
TRBV11-2	NA	NA	TRBJ2-7	15	TGTGCCAGCAGCGGAGTTCCCGTGAGCTCCTACGAGCAGTACTTC	CASSGVPVSSYEQYF
TRBV28	few	TRBD1	TRBJ2-5	15	TGTGCCAGCAGTTTAGGAGGGACAGGGGAAGAGACCCAGTACTTC	CASSLGGTGEETQYF
TRBV19	NA	NA	TRBJ2-5	13	TGTGCCAGTTCCTGGGCAGGACAAGAGACCCAGTACTTC	CASSWAGQETQYF
TRBV7-3	NA	NA	TRBJ1-3	13	TGTGCCAGCGGGGGGGTCTCTGGAAACACCATATATTTT	CASGGVSGNTIYF
TRBV28	once	TRBD1	TRBJ1-4	14	TGTGCCAGCAGACTTCCAGGGGGCGGTGAAAAACTGTTTTTT	CASRLPGGGEKLFF
TRBV4-2	NA	NA	TRBJ2-7	15	TGTGCCAGCAGCCTAAGGCGCGGGCCCCGGAACGAGCAGTACTTC	CASSLRRGPRNEQYF
TRBV7-8	NA	NA	TRBJ2-7	16	TGTGCCAGCAGCGCCCAAGGACGGACCAATCACTACGAGCAGTACTTC	CASSAQGRTNHYEQYF
TRBV18	NA	NA	TRBJ2-1	16	TGTGCCAGCTCACCATCGGGGGGCTGGTCCTACAATGAGCAGTTCTTC	CASSPSGGWSYNEQFF
TRBV27	NA	TRBD2	TRBJ2-2	15	TGTGCCAGCAGTTTACGCGGGAGAGACACCGGGGAGCTGTTTTTT	CASSLRGRDTGELFF
TRBV7-3	NA	NA	TRBJ2-2	15	TGTGCCAGCAGCTTAATGGGGGGACCGTCCGGGGAGCTGTTTTTT	CASSLMGGPSGELFF
TRBV7-3	NA	TRBD2	TRBJ2-3	15	TGTGCCAGCAGCCCGAGCGGGATTTGGACAGATACGCAGTATTTT	CASSPSGIWTDTQYF
TRBV7-2	NA	NA	TRBJ2-3	16	TGTGCCAGCAGCTTAGGGTATAACAGCCTCACAGATACGCAGTATTTT	CASSLGYNSLTDTQYF
TRBV12-5	few	TRBD1	TRBJ2-7	14	TGTGCTAGTGGACACCGGGACAGGGGCTACGAGCAGTACTTC	CASGHRDRGYEQYF
TRBV18	NA	NA	TRBJ1-1	13	TGTGCCAGCTCACCTCTCACGAACACTGAAGCTTTCTTT	CASSPLTNTEAFF
TRBV4-1	NA	NA	TRBJ1-5	14	TGCGCCAGCAGCCAAGCTGGGGGTCATCAGCCCCAGCATTTT	CASSQAGGHQPQHF
TRBV12-1	NA	NA	TRBJ1-1	14	TGTGCCAGCAGCTTGGTAGTGGGAAACACTGAAGCTTTCTTT	CASSLVVGNTEAFF
TRBV5-4	NA	NA	TRBJ2-3	12	TGTGCCAGCAGCCTGACTATGGCTACGCAGTATTTT	CASSLTMATQYF
TRBV14	NA	NA	TRBJ2-1	16	TGTGCCAGCAGCAACCCGGGGGCAGTCGCTCTCAATGAGCAGTTCTTC	CASSNPGAVALNEQFF
TRBV20-1	NA	NA	TRBJ1-1	10	TGCAGCGCGACCAACACTGAAGCTTTCTTT	CSATNTEAFF